These T cell receptor beta chains were read from a single sample in a study of identical twins. TCRdb reprocessed the 5' RACE reads with MiXCR, giving one entry per CDR3 protein. The sample lists 640,000 or so distinct CDR3 sequences; 6% to 6.5% were seen once. Sequenced sample: naive T cells sorted from blood. These receptor sequences come from a man aged 18-30 years in good health. The CDR3 runs from the conserved cysteine through the conserved F or W. A D gene is named only where the DNA matches it firmly. Expanded clones get a size class; other rows say once, few or many, or leave the size out.

. | TRBJ1-6 | TRBV12-3/TRBV12-4 | many | TGTGCCAGCAGTCCCACCGGGACACGAGTTTCACCCCTCCACTTT | CASSPTGTRVSPLHF
. | TRBJ1-2 | TRBV5-1 | few | TGCGCCAGCAGCGCCAGGGTAGATAACTATGGCTACACCTTC | CASSARVDNYGYTF
TRBD2 | TRBJ2-1 | TRBV7-6 | few | TGTGCCAGCACGAACGTGGGGGAGGGCCTCTACAATGAGCAGTTCTTC | CASTNVGEGLYNEQFF
. | TRBJ2-3 | TRBV7-8 | . | TGTGCCAGCAGCGCACACCGCGGGCGAGATCCGGATACGCAGTATTTT | CASSAHRGRDPDTQYF
. | TRBJ2-4 | TRBV29-1 | many | TGCAGCGCTCTTAAAAACATTCAGTACTTC | CSALKNIQYF
. | TRBJ2-1 | TRBV7-2 | . | TGTGCCAGCAGCTTAGAGGCGGTCAATGAGCAGTTCTTC | CASSLEAVNEQFF
. | TRBJ1-1 | TRBV29-1 | few | TGCAGCGGAAACGACAGGAGAAAAACTGAAGCTTTCTTT | CSGNDRRKTEAFF
. | TRBJ2-3 | TRBV20-1 | . | TGCAGTGCTAGACCGTCCTTAGCGGCCTTCACAGATACGCAGTATTTT | CSARPSLAAFTDTQYF
. | TRBJ1-2 | TRBV12-3/TRBV12-4 | many | TGTGCCAGCAGTCCCACCGTACAGGGTGGAAGCTACACCTTC | CASSPTVQGGSYTF
TRBD1 | TRBJ1-5 | TRBV6-2/TRBV6-3 | many | TGTGCCAGCAGGGACAGGCCTAATCAGCCCCAGCATTTT | CASRDRPNQPQHF
TRBD1 | TRBJ2-7 | TRBV7-2 | . | TGTGCCAGCAGCTTCGTCGGGACAGGGGACTCCTACGAGCAGTACTTC | CASSFVGTGDSYEQYF
. | TRBJ2-7 | TRBV4-2 | many | TGTGCCAGCAGCCAAGTAGCGGATCCTACTTCGGCCTACGAGCAGTACTTC | CASSQVADPTSAYEQYF
TRBD1 | TRBJ2-3 | TRBV5-1 | many | TGCGCCAGCAGCTACGACGCCAGACAGGGGGCCACAGATACGCAGTATTTT | CASSYDARQGATDTQYF
. | TRBJ2-1 | TRBV7-2 | many | TGTGCCAGCAGCTTAGTTAGCATCAATGAGCAGTTCTTC | CASSLVSINEQFF
TRBD1 | TRBJ2-5 | TRBV5-1 | . | TGCGCCAGCGGCTTACAGGGGGGAGAGACCCAGTACTTC | CASGLQGGETQYF
TRBD1 | TRBJ2-7 | TRBV29-1 | many | TGCAGCACATCACAAGGACAGGGTTACTACGAGCAGTACTTC | CSTSQGQGYYEQYF
. | TRBJ2-7 | TRBV25-1 | many | TGTGCCAGCAGTGCTAAGGGTTGGAATTCCTACGAGCAGTACTTC | CASSAKGWNSYEQYF
. | TRBJ2-1 | TRBV6-2/TRBV6-3 | few | TGTGCCAGCAGGGGTCACTACAATGAGCAGTTCTTC | CASRGHYNEQFF
. | TRBJ2-1 | TRBV10-3 | many | TGTGCCATCAGCTCGGACTCATCCAATGAGCAGTTCTTC | CAISSDSSNEQFF
. | TRBJ1-1 | TRBV20-1 | few | TGCAGTGCTAGCCCCGACGGTACAGGTGAAGCTTTCTTT | CSASPDGTGEAFF
. | TRBJ1-5 | TRBV6-2/TRBV6-3 | many | TGTGCCAGCAGTGACGGTCAGCCCCAGCATTTT | CASSDGQPQHF
TRBD2 | TRBJ2-2 | TRBV20-1 | many | TGCAGTGCTAGAGAGTTGGGACTAGCGGGAGAACGTACCGGGGAGCTGTTTTTT | CSARELGLAGERTGELFF
TRBD1 | TRBJ2-7 | TRBV20-1 | few | TGCAGTGCTAGGGGGGAGACAGGGCCCTACGAGCAGTACTTC | CSARGETGPYEQYF
TRBD2 | TRBJ2-1 | TRBV7-8 | many | TGTGCCAGCAGCTTAGGACTGCCGGGACTAGCGTACAATGAGCAGTTCTTC | CASSLGLPGLAYNEQFF
. | TRBJ2-1 | TRBV6-5 | . | TGTGCCAGCAGCGGTTTAGACAATGAGCAGTTCTTC | CASSGLDNEQFF
. | TRBJ1-2 | TRBV4-3 | . | TGCGCCAGCAGCCAAGAGTACAGGGCAGACTATGGCTACACCTTC | CASSQEYRADYGYTF
. | TRBJ2-3 | TRBV7-8 | few | TGTGCCAGCGCTCGGGATACGCAGTATTTT | CASARDTQYF
. | TRBJ1-2 | TRBV5-1 | many | TGCGCCAGCAGCTTGGGCAGGAATAACTATGGCTACACCTTC | CASSLGRNNYGYTF
. | TRBJ2-7 | TRBV28 | many | TGTGCCAGCAGTTTTAAAAATAGCGGCTACGAGCAGTACTTC | CASSFKNSGYEQYF
. | TRBJ2-1 | TRBV5-1 | . | TGCGCCAGCAGCTTGGTTGGGAGATTTCCGTACAATGAGCAGTTCTTC | CASSLVGRFPYNEQFF
. | TRBJ1-1 | TRBV14 | . | TGTGCCAGCAGCCCAACACAGGACTCTCTTAACACTGAAGCTTTCTTT | CASSPTQDSLNTEAFF
. | TRBJ2-1 | TRBV19 | few | TGTGCCAGTAGTATGGGGAGAGCGGCCCCCTACAATGAGCAGTTCTTC | CASSMGRAAPYNEQFF
. | TRBJ2-3 | TRBV18 | . | TGTGCCAGCTCACCAAGGGAGATGATTGCCACAGATACGCAGTATTTT | CASSPREMIATDTQYF
TRBD2 | TRBJ2-1 | TRBV12-3/TRBV12-4 | few | TGTGCCAGCGCAGGTAGCGGGAGGAATGAGCAGTTCTTC | CASAGSGRNEQFF
. | TRBJ2-7 | TRBV15 | . | TGTGCCACCAGCAGAGATCAAGGGACCCGATCCCCTGGCTACGAGCAGTACTTC | CATSRDQGTRSPGYEQYF
. | TRBJ2-3 | TRBV7-9 | many | TGTGCCAGCAGCTCGGTATCGGATACGCAGTATTTT | CASSSVSDTQYF
TRBD1 | TRBJ1-2 | TRBV4-2 | many | TGTGCCAGCAGCCAACCAGACAGGGACTATGGCTACACCTTC | CASSQPDRDYGYTF
TRBD1 | TRBJ2-1 | TRBV4-1 | . | TGCGCCAGCAGCCAACCGGGACAGAGGGGCAATGAGCAGTTCTTC | CASSQPGQRGNEQFF
TRBD1 | TRBJ1-4 | TRBV29-1 | many | TGCAGCGCCACCGACAGGGCCGTCGAAAAACTGTTTTTT | CSATDRAVEKLFF
TRBD2 | TRBJ2-5 | TRBV27 | . | TGTGCCAGCAGTTTTAGACTAGCGGGAGACCAAGAGACCCAGTACTTC | CASSFRLAGDQETQYF
. | TRBJ1-1 | TRBV12-3/TRBV12-4 | many | TGTGCCAGCACAACCGGGGGGGCTGAAGCTTTCTTT | CASTTGGAEAFF